A selection of T cell receptor beta chains follows, all from one sample in a study of T-cell memory formation after mild COVID-19. Using its own MiXCR run on the 5' RACE reads, TCRdb lists one record per CDR3 protein. The table has around 62,000 distinct CDR3 sequences, approximately 30% seen once. The sample taken for sequencing was PBMCs or a T cell subset sorted from them (not recorded which). The receptors were gathered from a man aged 18-30 years who had mild COVID-19 (a few samples of this study predate the infection). Cell type and time point are not known. Both conserved end residues are part of each CDR3. A D gene is named only where the DNA matches it firmly. Not all rows give a size; the values are once, few, many and, for expanded clones, a class.

clone_size d_call cdr3_length j_call v_call cdr3_aa cdr3_nt
few . 15 TRBJ2-7 TRBV4-2 CASSQDKARPYEQYF TGTGCCAGCAGCCAAGACAAGGCTAGACCTTACGAGCAGTACTTC
. TRBD1 15 TRBJ1-2 TRBV15 CATDGGQAGMHGYTF TGTGCAACAGATGGGGGACAGGCTGGTATGCATGGCTACACCTTC
. . 11 TRBJ1-1 TRBV29-1 CSVEENTEAFF TGCAGCGTTGAAGAGAACACTGAAGCTTTCTTT
few TRBD1 16 TRBJ2-3 TRBV24-1 CATSEDGTGGMDTQYF TGTGCCACCAGTGAGGACGGGACAGGGGGAATGGATACGCAGTATTTT
. . 16 TRBJ1-1 TRBV7-8 CASSPRGSGFGTEAFF TGTGCCAGCAGCCCAAGAGGTTCAGGGTTCGGCACTGAAGCTTTCTTT
few . 16 TRBJ2-1 TRBV5-1 CASSLEETSSYNEQFF TGCGCCAGCAGCTTGGAGGAGACCTCGAGTTACAATGAGCAGTTCTTC
. . 13 TRBJ2-2 TRBV6-2/TRBV6-3 CASNSRDAGELFF TGTGCCAGCAATAGCAGGGATGCCGGGGAGCTGTTTTTT
. . 14 TRBJ1-1 TRBV28 CASSFSQQNTEAFF TGTGCCAGCAGTTTTTCCCAGCAAAACACTGAAGCTTTCTTT
few . 12 TRBJ2-7 TRBV29-1 CSVVVRDYEQYF TGCAGCGTTGTGGTCAGGGACTACGAGCAGTACTTC
few TRBD1 16 TRBJ2-7 TRBV7-6 CASSLAGQGTAYEQYF TGTGCCAGCAGCTTAGCCGGACAGGGGACTGCCTACGAGCAGTACTTC
. TRBD1 16 TRBJ2-7 TRBV7-6 CASSLGPGQGYNEQYF TGTGCCAGCAGCTTAGGCCCCGGACAGGGGTATAACGAGCAGTACTTC
. TRBD2 19 TRBJ2-2 TRBV7-6 CASSLIWTSGGPNTGELFF TGTGCCAGCAGCCTCATTTGGACTAGCGGGGGGCCGAACACCGGGGAGCTGTTTTTT
. . 13 TRBJ1-1 TRBV9 CASSVDGETEAFF TGTGCCAGCAGCGTAGACGGAGAGACTGAAGCTTTCTTT
few . 17 TRBJ1-1 TRBV4-1 CASSRNGPDSVNTEAFF TGCGCCAGCAGCCGAAACGGCCCGGACAGCGTTAACACTGAAGCTTTCTTT
once TRBD1 17 TRBJ2-4 TRBV28 CASSIRGTGLVQNIQYF TGTGCCAGCAGTATTCGCGGGACAGGGTTAGTCCAAAACATTCAGTACTTC
few TRBD1 17 TRBJ1-5 TRBV6-5 CASSPSPYRGGDQPQHF TGTGCCAGCTCCCCCAGCCCGTACAGGGGAGGGGATCAGCCCCAGCATTTT
. TRBD2 13 TRBJ2-5 TRBV10-3 CAISGGRGETQYF TGTGCCATCAGCGGGGGGAGGGGTGAGACCCAGTACTTC
medium-sized TRBD2 15 TRBJ2-1 TRBV4-2 CASSQERGGYNEQFF TGTGCCAGCAGCCAAGAGCGGGGGGGCTACAATGAGCAGTTCTTC
. . 18 TRBJ1-1 TRBV7-9 CASSLLRGGPGVNTEAFF TGTGCCAGCAGCTTATTAAGGGGGGGGCCAGGAGTAAACACTGAAGCTTTCTTT
. . 14 TRBJ1-1 TRBV18 CASSPRQSNTEAFF TGTGCCAGCTCACCAAGACAGAGCAACACTGAAGCTTTCTTT
many . 16 TRBJ2-1 TRBV6-2/TRBV6-3 CASSYSRGPSYNEQFF TGTGCCAGCAGTTACAGCCGGGGTCCTTCCTACAATGAGCAGTTCTTC
few TRBD1 15 TRBJ2-6 TRBV9 CASSADRAGANVLTF TGTGCCAGCAGCGCGGACAGGGCTGGGGCCAACGTCCTGACTTTC
few TRBD2 14 TRBJ2-5 TRBV7-9 CASEAGGNQETQYF TGTGCCAGCGAAGCGGGGGGAAACCAAGAGACCCAGTACTTC
. TRBD2 17 TRBJ2-1 TRBV9 CASSETGLAGVLDEQFF TGTGCCAGCAGCGAGACGGGACTAGCGGGGGTATTGGATGAGCAGTTCTTC
. . 14 TRBJ1-1 TRBV27 CASSLLSGNTEAFF TGTGCCAGCAGTTTATTATCGGGGAACACTGAAGCTTTCTTT
. TRBD1 15 TRBJ2-3 TRBV6-4 CASSDTTGGTDTQYF TGTGCCAGCAGTGATACAACAGGGGGCACAGATACGCAGTATTTT
. TRBD1 15 TRBJ2-2 TRBV7-8 CASSPFETGAGELFF TGTGCCAGCAGCCCTTTCGAGACAGGGGCCGGGGAGCTGTTTTTT
. . 14 TRBJ2-1 TRBV6-5 CASSPLGSHNEQFF TGTGCCAGCAGCCCTCTGGGGAGCCACAATGAGCAGTTCTTC
. . 15 TRBJ2-5 TRBV11-2 CASSSYRDDQETQYF TGTGCCAGCAGCTCATACCGGGACGATCAAGAGACCCAGTACTTC
many TRBD2 14 TRBJ2-5 TRBV7-9 CASSLSGGEETQYF TGTGCCAGCAGCCTTAGCGGGGGCGAAGAGACCCAGTACTTC
. TRBD2 17 TRBJ2-1 TRBV4-3 CASSQDLFGGEANEQFF TGCGCCAGCAGCCAAGATTTGTTCGGGGGGGAAGCCAATGAGCAGTTCTTC
. . 16 TRBJ2-3 TRBV3-1 CASSQDLLFKGNTQYF TGTGCCAGCAGCCAAGATCTACTGTTCAAGGGAAATACGCAGTATTTT
. TRBD1 14 TRBJ2-7 TRBV5-1 CASRPRDRLYEQYF TGCGCCAGCAGGCCCCGGGACAGGCTATACGAGCAGTACTTC
. TRBD1 18 TRBJ1-6 TRBV4-1 CASSQKTLGQGYNSPLHF TGCGCCAGCAGCCAAAAGACTCTCGGACAGGGTTATAATTCACCCCTCCACTTT
. . 15 TRBJ2-5 TRBV11-2 CASRYTGRSMGTQYF TGTGCCAGCAGATACACGGGACGGTCAATGGGGACCCAGTACTTC
few . 14 TRBJ2-3 TRBV5-6 CASSFGSATDTQYF TGTGCCAGCAGCTTTGGGTCGGCCACAGATACGCAGTATTTT
few . 18 TRBJ2-3 TRBV7-8 CASSPGPGARNPTDTQYF TGTGCCAGCAGCCCTGGGCCAGGGGCCCGAAACCCCACAGATACGCAGTATTTT
. TRBD2 16 TRBJ2-3 TRBV15 CATSRGLAGGTDTQYF TGTGCCACCAGCAGAGGCCTAGCGGGGGGCACAGATACGCAGTATTTT
few TRBD2 14 TRBJ2-7 TRBV27 CASKWGGTPYEQYF TGTGCCAGCAAATGGGGGGGTACGCCCTACGAGCAGTACTTC
many . 15 TRBJ2-2 TRBV5-1 CASSLGQFNTGELFF TGCGCCAGCAGCTTGGGACAGTTTAACACCGGGGAGCTGTTTTTT
few . 12 TRBJ2-1 TRBV15 CATSGGLDEQFF TGTGCCACCAGCGGCGGGTTGGATGAGCAGTTCTTC
few . 15 TRBJ1-5 TRBV5-1 CASSLVSPSNQPQHF TGCGCCAGCAGCTTAGTATCACCAAGCAATCAGCCCCAGCATTTT
. . 13 TRBJ2-7 TRBV4-1 CASSHQGSYEQYF TGCGCCAGCAGCCATCAGGGGTCCTACGAGCAGTACTTC
. TRBD2 14 TRBJ2-4 TRBV5-6 CASSSRGVKNIQYF TGTGCCAGCAGCTCCCGGGGGGTCAAAAACATTCAGTACTTC
. . 14 TRBJ2-7 TRBV5-1 CASSLAGRGNEQYF TGCGCCAGCAGCTTGGCAGGGCGCGGAAACGAGCAGTACTTC
few . 15 TRBJ2-7 TRBV5-6 CASSWEGEVAYEQYF TGTGCCAGCAGCTGGGAGGGGGAAGTCGCCTACGAGCAGTACTTC
. . 14 TRBJ2-7 TRBV4-2 CASSQDSGYYEQYF TGTGCCAGCAGCCAAGATTCAGGGTACTACGAGCAGTACTTC
. TRBD1 15 TRBJ1-1 TRBV7-6 CASSPGTGDSTEAFF TGTGCCAGCAGCCCGGGGACAGGGGACAGCACTGAAGCTTTCTTT
. . 13 TRBJ2-7 TRBV10-3 CAISSGGPQEQYF TGTGCCATCAGTTCAGGGGGGCCGCAGGAGCAGTACTTC
. TRBD2 12 TRBJ2-1 TRBV7-6 CASWTSGNEQFF TGTGCCAGCTGGACTAGCGGCAATGAGCAGTTCTTC
few . 14 TRBJ1-1 TRBV6-5 CASRPVNPNTEAFF TGTGCCAGCAGGCCGGTTAATCCGAACACTGAAGCTTTCTTT
few . 14 TRBJ2-7 TRBV20-1 CSARDRGLSYEQYF TGCAGTGCTAGAGACAGGGGCCTCTCCTACGAGCAGTACTTC